A selection of T cell receptor beta chains follows, all from one sample in a study of T cell repertoires in cytomegalovirus infection. TCRdb processed the reads anew with MiXCR; each CDR3 protein has one entry. The sample carries about 150,000 distinct CDR3 sequences, 30% to 40% recorded once. Their recognized antigens are unknown. Specimen: CD8+ T cells from cultured PBMCs, collected from culture after CMV antigen stimulation. These receptors all come from a human donor in good health (CMV status not recorded). Some clones in this sample may be carry-over from other donors' samples. The CDR3 runs from the conserved cysteine through the conserved F or W. D genes are given only for firm matches. Size tells how often a clone was seen (once, few, many) or the class of an expanded clone, and some rows leave it out.

size	D	V	J	DNA	CDR3
many	NA	TRBV7-9	TRBJ1-6	TGTGCCAGCAGCTTAGGTTTCGCGGCCCTCCACTTT	CASSLGFAALHF
NA	NA	TRBV4-2	TRBJ1-1	TGTGCCAGCAGCCAAGTGATACAGGGAGGCACTGAAGCTTTCTTT	CASSQVIQGGTEAFF
many	NA	TRBV3-1	TRBJ2-6	TGTGCCAGCAGCCAGGGGTTTACTGGGGCCAACGTCCTGACTTTC	CASSQGFTGANVLTF
NA	NA	TRBV20-1	TRBJ1-5	TGCAGTGCTGGATGGGGGGACCTTAATCAGCCCCAGCATTTT	CSAGWGDLNQPQHF
many	TRBD2	TRBV7-8	TRBJ2-7	TGTGCCAGCAGCTTAGCCGCGACTAGCGGGGGACTCGAGCAGTACTTC	CASSLAATSGGLEQYF
few	NA	TRBV19	TRBJ2-5	TGTGCCAGTAGTCGAAGGGCGTGGGACCAAGAGACCCAGTACTTC	CASSRRAWDQETQYF
NA	TRBD1	TRBV5-6	TRBJ1-1	TGTGCCAGCAGCTTGGGGTGGGGACAGATAAACACTGAAGCTTTCTTT	CASSLGWGQINTEAFF
NA	TRBD1	TRBV4-2	TRBJ1-2	TGTGCCAGCAGCCAAGGGGCAGGGGGCTTCATCGGCTATGGCTACACCTTC	CASSQGAGGFIGYGYTF
NA	NA	TRBV6-1	TRBJ1-1	TGTGCCAGCAGTCCTTGGTCCGGCACTGAAGCTTTCTTT	CASSPWSGTEAFF
NA	NA	TRBV4-1	TRBJ2-7	TGCGCCAGCAGCCAAGTTGTGGGGGCCTACGAGCAGTACTTC	CASSQVVGAYEQYF
NA	NA	TRBV5-1	TRBJ2-5	TGCGCCAGCATGAAGGGCCCTCAAGAGACCCAGTACTTC	CASMKGPQETQYF
NA	TRBD2	TRBV5-1	TRBJ2-1	TGCGCCAGCAGCACGGGGGGGACTAGTATATACAATGAGCAGTTCTTC	CASSTGGTSIYNEQFF
few	NA	TRBV10-2	TRBJ1-1	TGCGCCAGCAGGGACGCGGGCACTGAAGCTTTCTTT	CASRDAGTEAFF
NA	NA	TRBV7-6	TRBJ2-2	TGTGCCAGCAGCAGAGAACAGGGAATAGGCACCGGGGAGCTGTTTTTT	CASSREQGIGTGELFF
NA	NA	TRBV11-2	TRBJ1-1	TGTGCCAGCAGCTTAGATGCGGGCATGTGGGCTGAAGCTTTCTTT	CASSLDAGMWAEAFF
many	NA	TRBV7-9	TRBJ1-2	TGTGCCAGCAGCTTAGGATTTGGGAGTAACTATGGCTACACCTTC	CASSLGFGSNYGYTF
NA	TRBD1	TRBV6-5	TRBJ2-7	TGTGCCAGCAGTTCTACTAGACAGGGGACGGACGAGCAGTACTTC	CASSSTRQGTDEQYF
NA	NA	TRBV10-2	TRBJ1-5	TGCGCCAGCAGTGGGACACAAGGACGTGGTCAGCCCCAGCATTTT	CASSGTQGRGQPQHF
few	NA	TRBV11-2	TRBJ1-1	TGTGCCAGCAGCCAGATGGCGTTTGGGTCCATGAACACTGAAGCTTTCTTT	CASSQMAFGSMNTEAFF
NA	NA	TRBV23-1	TRBJ2-1	TGCGCCAGCAGTCAATATGGAGGGGGCGGGTACAATGAGCAGTTCTTC	CASSQYGGGGYNEQFF
NA	TRBD1	TRBV6-5	TRBJ1-5	TGTGCCAGCAGTTACCGGACAGGGGGCAATCAGCCCCAGCATTTT	CASSYRTGGNQPQHF
many	TRBD2	TRBV10-2	TRBJ2-3	TGCGCCAGCAGCGAACTAGCGGCTAGCACAGATACGCAGTATTTT	CASSELAASTDTQYF
many	TRBD2	TRBV6-1	TRBJ2-1	TGTGCCAGCATTGGGACTAGCGGGGGTTACAATGAGCAGTTCTTC	CASIGTSGGYNEQFF
few	NA	TRBV2	TRBJ1-4	TGTGCCAGCATGCCCGGCAGGGGAGATGAAAAACTGTTTTTT	CASMPGRGDEKLFF
few	NA	TRBV2	TRBJ2-7	TGTGCCAGCAGTGAACCCCAGGGAGCAAAGGACGAGCAGTACTTC	CASSEPQGAKDEQYF
NA	NA	TRBV7-9	TRBJ2-3	TGTGCCAGCAGCGATAAACAGGGACCAGATACGCAGTATTTT	CASSDKQGPDTQYF
NA	NA	TRBV12-3/TRBV12-4	TRBJ2-3	TGTGCCAGCACCGGACCCCCCGGGACAGATACGCAGTATTTT	CASTGPPGTDTQYF
NA	NA	TRBV10-2	TRBJ2-2	TGCGCCAGCACTTGGGGGAACACCGGGGAGCTGTTTTTT	CASTWGNTGELFF
NA	TRBD1	TRBV27	TRBJ2-7	TGTGCCAGCAGTTCGGGACAGGGTATCCACGAGCAGTACTTC	CASSSGQGIHEQYF
few	NA	TRBV7-9	TRBJ2-7	TGTGCCAGCAGCTTAGTTGGCCGGTACGAGCAGTACTTC	CASSLVGRYEQYF
NA	NA	TRBV19	TRBJ1-2	TGTGCCAGTAGTAGAGGGAACTATGGCTACACCTTC	CASSRGNYGYTF
NA	TRBD2	TRBV27	TRBJ2-1	TGTTCCAGCAGTGCTCCTAGCGGGGGGGTCCCCGAGCAGTTCTTC	CSSSAPSGGVPEQFF
few	NA	TRBV5-1	TRBJ2-5	TGCGCCAGCAGCTTGGCCGGGGCCCAAGAGACCCAGTACTTC	CASSLAGAQETQYF
NA	NA	TRBV20-1	TRBJ2-5	TGCAGTGCTAGCCCCCGGACTCAGCGGGAGACCCAGTACTTC	CSASPRTQRETQYF
NA	NA	TRBV4-1	TRBJ1-6	TGCGCCAGCAGCCAAGACCAAAGGGATTCACCCCTCCACTTT	CASSQDQRDSPLHF
NA	TRBD2	TRBV20-1	TRBJ2-1	TGCAGCGCTTGGGACTACCAAGGCAATGAGCAGTTCTTC	CSAWDYQGNEQFF
few	NA	TRBV5-5	TRBJ1-6	TGTGCCAGCAGCTTGGCCGACAGTACCCGGCCCCTCCACTTT	CASSLADSTRPLHF
NA	NA	TRBV7-4	TRBJ1-3	TGTGCCAGCAGCCCCCCCCTTTTAGGGGTAACTGGAAACACCATATATTTT	CASSPPLLGVTGNTIYF
NA	TRBD1	TRBV27	TRBJ2-4	TGTGCCAGCAGTCCCTGGACAGGCGTTAACATTCAGTACTTC	CASSPWTGVNIQYF
NA	NA	TRBV7-8	TRBJ2-1	TGTGCCAGCAGCTTTACTAGTTTCAATGAGCAGTTCTTC	CASSFTSFNEQFF
many	TRBD2	TRBV12-3/TRBV12-4	TRBJ2-1	TGTGCCAGCAGTTTAGTCGGGGGGGGCGATAATGAGCAGTTCTTC	CASSLVGGGDNEQFF
few	NA	TRBV7-8	TRBJ2-1	TGTGCCAGCAACAAAATACAGCAGACGCCTAGCTCCTACAATGAGCAGTTCTTC	CASNKIQQTPSSYNEQFF
few	NA	TRBV6-5	TRBJ1-2	TGTGCCAGCAGTATGACAGTTTATGGCGATTATGGCTACACCTTC	CASSMTVYGDYGYTF
NA	TRBD2	TRBV27	TRBJ2-1	TGTGCCAGCAGGACTAGCGGGGGCCTCAATGAGCAGTTCTTC	CASRTSGGLNEQFF
NA	TRBD1	TRBV19	TRBJ1-1	TGTGCCAGTAGTCTGCTCGGGGGACAGGTTACTGAAGCTTTCTTT	CASSLLGGQVTEAFF
many	NA	TRBV6-1	TRBJ1-1	TGTGCCAGCAGTACGAACCCAGACCTTATGAACACTGAAGCTTTCTTT	CASSTNPDLMNTEAFF
NA	NA	TRBV2	TRBJ1-1	TGTGCCAGCAGTGAATGGGTAGAGGGAGGGAACACTGAAGCTTTCTTT	CASSEWVEGGNTEAFF
NA	TRBD2	TRBV20-1	TRBJ2-1	TGCAGTGCTAGAGGACTAGCGGAAAGCTCCTACAATGAGCAGTTCTTC	CSARGLAESSYNEQFF
few	NA	TRBV6-1	TRBJ2-7	TGTGCCAGCTACGTTGGGACTTCTCTACACGAGCAGTACTTC	CASYVGTSLHEQYF
NA	NA	TRBV4-1	TRBJ2-7	TGCGCCAGCAGCCAAGGGGGACACGGATACGAGCAGTACTTC	CASSQGGHGYEQYF